This TCR beta chain was recovered during a study of read filtering for tumor transcriptome and immune sequencing (dated by TCRdb to the early 2020s). About the full investigation: The cohort was composed of roughly 16 male and some 15 female patients, with a mean age of approximately 70 years and an age range of roughly 40 to 85. Under revised international staging, roughly eight patients fell into R-ISS I, approximately 15 into R-ISS II and six or seven into R-ISS III. Whole-transcriptome libraries were prepared with the TruSeq RNA Access Library Prep Kit after DNase treatment. TCR-region mapped reads per sample ranged from about 4 to 10.27 million with IR-seq versus only about 80 to 1,300 with RNA-seq. Using the same bone marrow samples, the study compared TCR repertoires obtained by targeted immune repertoire sequencing with those obtained by bulk whole-transcriptome sequencing. One of the main goals was to work out a read-filtering strategy for immune repertoire data, in particular whether clonotypes backed by only a single read should be removed.

Every patient had bone marrow sampled at the time of active disease. Bone marrow mononuclear cells were isolated by Ficoll-Hypaque density gradient centrifugation. Myeloma plasma cells were removed and CD138-negative cells were collected by negative selection after labeling with CD138 magnetic microbeads on a MACS separator. Flow cytometry on an Attune NxT with CD138 antibodies was used to check the purity of the isolated cells. TRIzol reagent was used to extract total RNA, and a NanoDrop spectrophotometer was used to quantify the extracted RNA. Paired RNA-seq and IR-seq were performed on the CD138-negative bone marrow sample of each patient. TCR libraries were constructed from 400 ng RNA using the Immunoverse kit, and molecular barcoded adaptors covering alpha/delta and beta/gamma chains were employed. TCR library preparation used the same RNA that was used for transcriptome sequencing. Sequencing of TCR libraries was carried out on an Illumina HiSeq 4000 with 2 x 150 cycles. As for the original processing: Using MiXCR, which included quality filtering and error correction, TCR reads were aligned to human V, D, J and C references and then assembled into CDR3 clonotypes. The tcR package in R was used to analyze clonotype counts and gene usage diversity. Raw mapping reads were checked after the RNA-seq reads had been mapped by STAR aligner version 2.5.3a onto the human GRCh37 genome. To test how sequencing depth affects detected clonotypes, IR-seq fastq files were randomly downsampled with Seqtk 1.3. TCRdb passed the public sequencing reads through fastp at Q25 and MiXCR, retaining productive beta sequences. Rows with a matching CDR3 protein are joined into one entry that keeps the most common DNA and genes. These V and J calls are TCRdb output, not the study's own analysis. The sample data list tens of thousands of distinct CDR3 sequences, and about 12% of these were observed just once. Roughly 15% of the sample is in the top ten clones.

Ten or more counts support this clonotype. The clone's antigen remains unknown. Per-nucleotide qualities are absent, and no much larger clonotype sits a single base away. The CDR3, cysteine through phenylalanine, is 17 amino acids long. Only the CDR3 part of the read is kept: 51 bases, read in frame from the first base. Cut back by 4 bases and 2 bases, the V and J ends lie 20 bases apart. The germline V gene (reference sequence) supplies CDR1 LGHDT and CDR2 YNNKEL. Paper-wide results and their limitations: The sorted CD138-negative fraction was not purified T cells but a mixed bone marrow immune population. The correlation between IR-seq and RNA-seq shared clonotype proportions rose when single-read clonotypes were removed. Single-read clonotypes made up roughly 82% of clonotypes but only approximately 3.2% of total reads in IR-seq, compared with 65% to 75% of clonotypes and under 45% of reads in RNA-seq. Clonotypes were captured by IR-seq at much higher depth and more reliably than by RNA-seq, and smaller IR-seq throughput was sufficient for identification of most shared clonotypes.

Sequenced material: a population of CD138-negative cells sorted from bone marrow. The sample's cell subset or site, from its label and the paper: bone marrow mononuclear cells depleted of CD138+ plasma/myeloma cells by negative magnetic selection. This TCR was sampled from a donor at least 40 years old with multiple myeloma. Recombination joined TRBV3-1 with TRBJ2-5; the D segment could be TRBD1, given 6 matching bases. CDR3 loop: CASSPFSTGYSQETQYF. In nucleotides, the sequence is TGTGCCAGCAGCCCATTTTCGACAGGATACTCACAAGAGACCCAGTACTTC.